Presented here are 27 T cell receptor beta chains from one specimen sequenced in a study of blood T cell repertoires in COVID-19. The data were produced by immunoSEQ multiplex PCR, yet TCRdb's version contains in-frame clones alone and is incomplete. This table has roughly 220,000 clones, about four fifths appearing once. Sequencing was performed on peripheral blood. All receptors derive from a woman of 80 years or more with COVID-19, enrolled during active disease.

The CDR3 loop is CASSVDGSGRPGANVLTF. The DNA of the CDR3 is TGTGCCAGCAGCGTAGACGGTAGCGGGAGGCCTGGGGCCAACGTCCTGACTTTC. The gene calls are TRBV9 and TRBJ2-6; 10 bases align to TRBD2. Looked up from germline, CDR1 is SGDLS and CDR2 is YYNGEE. J lost 2 bases, V lost 0 bases, and 5 bases had no gene match. The CDR3 extends over 18 amino acids.

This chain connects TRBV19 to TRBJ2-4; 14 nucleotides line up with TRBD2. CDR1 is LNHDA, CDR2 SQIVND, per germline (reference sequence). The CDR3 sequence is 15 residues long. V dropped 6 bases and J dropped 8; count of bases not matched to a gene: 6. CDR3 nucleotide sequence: TGTGCCAGTAGGCGCGGGACTAGCGGGAGAGACATTCAGTACTTC. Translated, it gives CASRRGTSGRDIQYF.

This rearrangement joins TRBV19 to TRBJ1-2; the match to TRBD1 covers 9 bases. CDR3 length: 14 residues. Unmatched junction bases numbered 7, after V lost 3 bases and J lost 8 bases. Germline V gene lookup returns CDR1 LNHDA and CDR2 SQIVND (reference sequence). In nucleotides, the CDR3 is TGTGCCAGTAGTATTACAGGGGGCATAGGCGGCTACACCTTC. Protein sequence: CASSITGGIGGYTF.

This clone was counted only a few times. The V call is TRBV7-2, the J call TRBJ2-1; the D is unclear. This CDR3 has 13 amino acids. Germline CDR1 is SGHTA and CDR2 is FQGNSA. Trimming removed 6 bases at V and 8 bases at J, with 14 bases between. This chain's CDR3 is CASSSRRVDEQFF. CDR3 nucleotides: TGTGCCAGCAGTTCTCGCCGGGTAGATGAGCAGTTCTTC.

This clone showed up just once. The CDR3 region is CAWRTSGGPSYEQYF. The CDR3 DNA sequence: TGTGCCTGGAGGACTAGCGGGGGCCCCTCCTACGAGCAGTACTTC. The chain couples TRBV30 to TRBJ2-7; 12 bases align to TRBD2. There are 15 residues in the CDR3. Germline-derived CDR1 and CDR2 are GTSNPN and SVGIG (reference sequence). V dropped 3 bases and J dropped 0; count of bases not matched to a gene: 3.

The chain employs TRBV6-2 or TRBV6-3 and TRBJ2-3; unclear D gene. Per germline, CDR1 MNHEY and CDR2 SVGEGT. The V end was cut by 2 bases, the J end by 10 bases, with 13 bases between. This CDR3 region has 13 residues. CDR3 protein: CASSYRQAKSQYF. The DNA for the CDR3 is TGTGCCAGCAGTTACCGGCAGGCCAAATCGCAGTATTTT.

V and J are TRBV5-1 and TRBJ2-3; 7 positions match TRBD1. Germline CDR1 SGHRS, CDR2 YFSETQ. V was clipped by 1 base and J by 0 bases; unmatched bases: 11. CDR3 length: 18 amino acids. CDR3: CASSLRTKTQGSTDTQYF. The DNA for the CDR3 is TGCGCCAGCAGCTTGAGAACCAAGACACAGGGGAGCACAGATACGCAGTATTTT.

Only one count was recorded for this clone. The CDR3 nucleotides read TGTGCCAGCAGCCAAGCTTGGGGCGGGGGCACAGATACGCAGTATTTT. This translates into CASSQAWGGGTDTQYF. The genes are TRBV4-2 and TRBJ2-3; D perhaps matches TRBD2 (6 bases). Per germline, CDR1 LGHNA and CDR2 YNFKEQ. The CDR3 spans 16 residues. V lost 1 base and J 1 base, leaving 12 bases between the germline ends.

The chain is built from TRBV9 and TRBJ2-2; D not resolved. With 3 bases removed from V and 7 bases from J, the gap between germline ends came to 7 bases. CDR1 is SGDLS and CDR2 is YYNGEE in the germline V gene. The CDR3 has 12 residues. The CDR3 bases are TGTGCCAGCAGCGCCCAACTCGGGGAGCTGTTTTTT. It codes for CASSAQLGELFF.

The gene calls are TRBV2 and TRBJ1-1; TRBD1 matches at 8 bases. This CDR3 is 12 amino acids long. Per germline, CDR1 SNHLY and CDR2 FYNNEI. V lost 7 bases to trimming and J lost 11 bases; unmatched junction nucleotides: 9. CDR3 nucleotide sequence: TGTGCCAGCACCCAGGACAGGGTTGTCGCTTTCTTT. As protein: CASTQDRVVAFF.

CDR3 DNA sequence: TGCGCCAGCAGCTCTGGAAGCGGGGCCACCGGGGAGCTGTTTTTT. Amino acids: CASSSGSGATGELFF. The rearrangement joins TRBV5-1 to TRBJ2-2; TRBD2 matches 7 bases. This CDR3 region has 15 residues. CDR1 and CDR2 from the germline V gene are SGHRS and YFSETQ. With 3 bases clipped from V and 4 bases from J, the junction kept 6 bases outside the gene matches.

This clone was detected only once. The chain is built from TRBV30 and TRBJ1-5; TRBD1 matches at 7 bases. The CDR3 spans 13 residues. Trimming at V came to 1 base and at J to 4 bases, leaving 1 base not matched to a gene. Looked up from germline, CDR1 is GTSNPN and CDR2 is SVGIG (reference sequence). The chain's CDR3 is CAWSAGGNQPQHF. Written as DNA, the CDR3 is TGTGCCTGGAGTGCAGGGGGAAATCAGCCCCAGCATTTT.

The CDR3, as DNA: TGTGCCAGCAGCCCGAGCGGGAGGACCCGGGGGGCGCAGTATTTT. Translated: CASSPSGRTRGAQYF. The chain recombines TRBV11-2 with TRBJ2-3; 9 bases fit TRBD2. This CDR3 is 15 amino acids long. The germline gives CDR1 SGHAT, CDR2 FQNNGV. Trimming took 5 bases from V and 10 from J; bases not matched to a gene: 13.

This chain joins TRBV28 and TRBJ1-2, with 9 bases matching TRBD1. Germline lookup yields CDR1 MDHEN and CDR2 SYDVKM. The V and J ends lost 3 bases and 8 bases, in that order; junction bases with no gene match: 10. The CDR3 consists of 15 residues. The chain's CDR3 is CASSLRMGQGYGYTF. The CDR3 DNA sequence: TGTGCCAGCAGTTTGAGAATGGGACAGGGTTACGGCTACACCTTC.

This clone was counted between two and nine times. The CDR3 nucleotides read TGCGCCAGCAGCCCCGGCCGGGACAGAAGTAATTCACCCCTCCACTTT. Residues: CASSPGRDRSNSPLHF. The chain has TRBV5-1 and TRBJ1-6; TRBD1 aligns across 7 bases. J gave up 6 bases and V 4 bases, and 10 bases lay outside the gene matches. Germline V gene data show CDR1 as SGHRS and CDR2 as YFSETQ. The CDR3 runs 16 residues.

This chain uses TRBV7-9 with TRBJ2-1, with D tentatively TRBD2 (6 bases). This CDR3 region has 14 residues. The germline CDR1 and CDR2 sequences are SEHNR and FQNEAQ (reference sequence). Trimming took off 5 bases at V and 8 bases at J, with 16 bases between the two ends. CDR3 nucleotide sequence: TGTGCCAGCAGCCCTCCTGGCGGGGCGGATGAGCAGTTCTTC. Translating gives CASSPPGGADEQFF.

The CDR3 spells CASSYTTGALAEAFF. The CDR3 DNA follows: TGTGCCAGCAGTTACACTACAGGGGCTCTAGCTGAAGCTTTCTTT. This chain links TRBV6-5 with TRBJ1-1; 7 bases are shared with TRBD1. This CDR3 has 15 residues. Germline V CDR1 and CDR2: MNHEY, SVGAGI. Losses at the gene ends were 2 bases for V and 6 bases for J; bases not matched to a gene: 9.

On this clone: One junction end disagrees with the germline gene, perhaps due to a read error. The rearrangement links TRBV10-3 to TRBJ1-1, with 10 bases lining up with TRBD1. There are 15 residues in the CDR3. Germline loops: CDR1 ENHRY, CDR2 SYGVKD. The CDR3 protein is CAISGPDRGNSEAFF. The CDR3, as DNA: TGTGCCATCAGTGGACCGGACAGGGGGAACTCTGAAGCTTTCTTT.

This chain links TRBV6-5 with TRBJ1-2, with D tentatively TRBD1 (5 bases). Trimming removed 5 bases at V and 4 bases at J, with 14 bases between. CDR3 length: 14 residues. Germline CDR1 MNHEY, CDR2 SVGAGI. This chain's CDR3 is CASSPSGDSYGYTF. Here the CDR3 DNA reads TGTGCCAGCAGTCCGTCGGGGGACTCCTATGGCTACACCTTC.

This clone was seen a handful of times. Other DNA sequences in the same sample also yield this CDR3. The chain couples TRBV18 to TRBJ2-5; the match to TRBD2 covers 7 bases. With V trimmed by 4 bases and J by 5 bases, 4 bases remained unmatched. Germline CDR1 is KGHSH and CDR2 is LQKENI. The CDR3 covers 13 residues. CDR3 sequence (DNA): TGTGCCAGCTCACTAGGACTAGGCGAGACCCAGTACTTC. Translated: CASSLGLGETQYF.

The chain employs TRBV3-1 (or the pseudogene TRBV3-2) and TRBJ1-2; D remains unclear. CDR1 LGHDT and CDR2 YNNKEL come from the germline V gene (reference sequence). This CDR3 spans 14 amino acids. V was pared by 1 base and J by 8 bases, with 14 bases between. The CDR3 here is CASSQGTAGRGYTF. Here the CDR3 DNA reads TGTGCCAGCAGCCAAGGAACAGCCGGAAGGGGCTACACCTTC.

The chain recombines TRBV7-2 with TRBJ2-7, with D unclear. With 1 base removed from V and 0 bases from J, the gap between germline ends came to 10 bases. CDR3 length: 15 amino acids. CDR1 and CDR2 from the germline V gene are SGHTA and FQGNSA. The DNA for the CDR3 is TGTGCCAGCAGCTTAGATATCGTTAGCTCCTACGAGCAGTACTTC. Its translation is CASSLDIVSSYEQYF. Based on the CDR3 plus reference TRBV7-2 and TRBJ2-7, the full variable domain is GAGVSQSPSNKVTEKGKDVELRCDPISGHTALYWYRQSLGQGLEFLIYFQGNSAPDKSGLPSDRFSAERTGGSVSTLTIQRTQQEDSAVYLCASSLDIVSSYEQYFGPGTRLTVT.

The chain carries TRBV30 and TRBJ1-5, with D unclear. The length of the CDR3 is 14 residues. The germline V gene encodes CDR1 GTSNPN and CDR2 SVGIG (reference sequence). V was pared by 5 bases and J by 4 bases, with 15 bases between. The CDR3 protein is CAWSIPGGNQPQHF. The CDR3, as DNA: TGTGCCTGGTCGATCCCCGGCGGGAATCAGCCCCAGCATTTT.

The CDR3, as DNA: TGTGCCAGCAGCCAACGACTCCATAATTCACCCCTCCACTTT. Translated: CASSQRLHNSPLHF. The chain couples TRBV3-1 (or the pseudogene TRBV3-2) to TRBJ1-6; no clear D. CDR1 is LGHDT and CDR2 is YNNKEL in the germline V gene (reference sequence). V lost 2 bases and J 5 bases, leaving 7 bases between the germline ends. The CDR3 is 14 residues long.

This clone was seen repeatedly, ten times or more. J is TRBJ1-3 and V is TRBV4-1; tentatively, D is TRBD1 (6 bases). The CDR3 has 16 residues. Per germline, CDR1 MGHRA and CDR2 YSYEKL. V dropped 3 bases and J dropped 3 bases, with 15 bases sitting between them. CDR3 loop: CASSHPTGYGGNTIYF. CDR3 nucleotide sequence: TGCGCCAGCAGCCACCCCACAGGGTACGGTGGAAACACCATATATTTT.

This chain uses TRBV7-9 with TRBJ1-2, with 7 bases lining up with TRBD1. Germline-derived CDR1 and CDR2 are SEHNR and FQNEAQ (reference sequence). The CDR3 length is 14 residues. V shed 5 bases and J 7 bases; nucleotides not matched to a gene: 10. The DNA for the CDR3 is TGTGCCAGCAGCCCAGGACAGGAGAGGGGTGGCTACACCTTC. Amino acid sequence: CASSPGQERGGYTF.

The CDR3 region has the DNA TGTGCCAGCTCACCGGGGACAGATTACACCGGGGAGCTGTTTTTT. Its translation: CASSPGTDYTGELFF. The chain links TRBV18 to TRBJ2-2; 7 nucleotides agree with TRBD1. Germline V gene sequence: CDR1 KGHSH, CDR2 LQKENI. The length of the CDR3 is 15 residues. After removal of 3 bases from V and 3 bases from J, the junction contained 4 bases not matched to a gene.